Sequencing of this T cell receptor (beta chain) was carried out in a study of CD8+ T cells in alopecia areata (dated by TCRdb to 2016 to 2019). For context, the study as a whole: The treated patients, all with moderate-to-severe alopecia areata, were enrolled in an open-label pilot trial of oral tofacitinib given at 5 to 10 mg twice daily. Tofacitinib was given for 6 to 18 months, followed by 6 months of follow-up off drug to assess delayed response and recurrence. Patients on tofacitinib were biopsied at baseline and after 4 and 24 weeks of treatment, and several of the patients also had a later scalp biopsy. Human TCRbeta sequencing covered scalp tissue and sorted CD4+ and CD8+ peripheral blood T cells from patchy and totalis/universalis alopecia areata patients and healthy controls. TCRbeta CDR3 regions were amplified by immunoSEQ multiplex PCR using 35 Vbeta forward and 13 Jbeta reverse primers. Scalp clonality was compared across normal scalp (n=4), patchy alopecia areata scalp (n=8), and alopecia totalis/universalis scalp (n=8). The study used high-throughput TCRbeta sequencing to examine T cell clonal expansion in alopecia areata, in both the C3H/HeJ mouse model and human patients. The RNA source kit depended on sample type: the PAXgene miRNA kit for fixed scalp, the miRNeasy kit for PBMCs, and the RNeasy kit for mouse skin.

Reading the germline V gene (reference sequence) gives CDR1 GTSNPN and CDR2 SVGIG. V trim: 3 bases; J trim: 6 bases; unmatched bases: 7. From cysteine to phenylalanine, the CDR3 is 13 amino acids long. Just CDR3 DNA is preserved here, 39 bases in frame from base 1. Per the publication, the time point label means: baseline before oral tofacitinib. From alopecia areata patients, peripheral blood was collected along with lesional scalp punch biopsies. PBMCs were isolated by density centrifugation and stained for CD3, CD4 and CD8, after which CD4+ and CD8+ T cells were sorted on a FACSAria. The research as a whole found: Higher clonality and more expanded CD8+ clones were observed in lesional scalp than in normal scalp, particularly in alopecia totalis/universalis, a finding suggestive of antigenic drive. Shared TCR sequences between patients were less evident than in mice, which may be partly attributable to HLA diversity in the patient population. Scalp TCR repertoire analysis is complicated because resident alphabeta T cells in normal human skin are also sequenced, whereas mouse skin is dominated by gammadelta T cells.

This clone has just a few counts. Its antigen remains undetermined. Base quality data are lacking; no much larger clone is found one base away. Library preparation employed the immunoSEQ multiplex PCR assay. For TCR sequencing, RNA was extracted from every sample and reverse transcribed into cDNA to serve as template. SuperScript III was used for first-strand cDNA synthesis, primed with a 2:1 mix of oligo-dT and random hexamers. A synthetic immune receptor repertoire was used to assess amplification bias, and residual bias was removed computationally. Under the source paper's analysis protocol: Raw reads were preprocessed to remove errors, and CDR3 was defined according to IMGT conventions as the region from the conserved cysteine to phenylalanine. Clonality was computed as 1 minus the Shannon entropy, with the entropy normalized by log2 of the number of productive unique TCRs. CD4 or CD8 identity of scalp clones was inferred by cross-referencing scalp TCRbeta sequences with sorted blood CD4 and CD8 repertoires. TCRdb retrieved this table from immuneACCESS and kept in-frame rearrangements only. Not all clones are present; in checked studies, unresolved V genes account for under half, and no reason is known for the remainder. The V and J calls and clone size come from that table; D and trimming were worked out from the DNA. This sample holds 100,000 to 150,000 clones; roughly 50% were observed only once. The top ten clones comprise 18% of the sample.

The sequencing used CD8+ T cells sorted from blood, collected at week 0. This clonotype was sampled from a human donor with alopecia areata. The V and J genes are TRBV30 and TRBJ2-7; TRBD1 matches 8 bases in the middle. This receptor has the CDR3 CAWSGQGFSEQYF. The nucleotide sequence is given as TGTGCCTGGAGCGGACAGGGATTCAGCGAGCAGTACTTC.